The rows below give T cell receptor beta chains drawn from one sample of a study of beta chain features in type 1 diabetes. TCRdb's copy holds only in-frame clones and misses some; the assay was immunoSEQ multiplex PCR. Of about 150,000 clones listed, 7.5% to 10% are singletons. Source material: central memory CD4+ T cells from blood. Source of these receptors: a woman under 30 in good health. The CDR3 runs from the conserved cysteine through the conserved F or W. D genes are given only for firm matches. The size field is filled for only some rows; it gives once, few, many or a size class.

TRBJ2-6	few	.	TRBV7-2	TGTGCCAGCAGCTTAGCGGCAAGTCGGGGGTCTGGGGCCAACGTCCTGACTTTC	CASSLAASRGSGANVLTF
TRBJ2-3	.	TRBD2	TRBV30	TGTGCCTGGATTCCTCGGGGGGGCCAAGATACGCAGTATTTT	CAWIPRGGQDTQYF
TRBJ1-2	.	.	TRBV5-5	TGTGCCAGCAGCTTAACGCAGGGTGCTTATGGCTACACCTTC	CASSLTQGAYGYTF
TRBJ2-6	few	.	TRBV11-2	TGTGCCAGCAGAACCGGGACATCCCCCTCTCGGTCTGGGGCCAACGTCCTGACTTTC	CASRTGTSPSRSGANVLTF
TRBJ2-1	.	.	TRBV18	TGTGCCAGCTCACCCCTGTTGAATGAGCAGTTCTTC	CASSPLLNEQFF
TRBJ1-5	few	TRBD1	TRBV2	TGTGCCAGCAGTCCATGGGACAGGGAAGGGCCCCTCGGCAATCAGCCCCAGCATTTT	CASSPWDREGPLGNQPQHF
TRBJ2-1	.	TRBD1	TRBV23-1	TGCGCCAGCAGCCCCGGGACAGGGATCAATGAGCAGTTCTTC	CASSPGTGINEQFF
TRBJ1-1	many	.	TRBV28	TGTGCCAGCAGTACGGGAGGGGACATGAACACTGAAGCTTTCTTT	CASSTGGDMNTEAFF
TRBJ1-5	few	.	TRBV19	TGTGCCAGTAGTGAACCGCCCCGGGGGGCCCAGCATTTT	CASSEPPRGAQHF
TRBJ1-2	.	.	TRBV9	TGTGCCAGCAGCGTCGACTCGGACTATGGCTACACCTTC	CASSVDSDYGYTF
TRBJ2-1	.	TRBD2	TRBV5-8	TGTGCCAGCAGCGGAGGGCGGACTAGCGGGGGCCATGAGCAGTTCTTC	CASSGGRTSGGHEQFF
TRBJ2-2	few	.	TRBV4-1	TGCGCCAGCAGCCAAGTTGACTTGTTCGCGAACACCGGGGAGCTGTTTTTT	CASSQVDLFANTGELFF
TRBJ2-1	.	TRBD2	TRBV5-5	TGTGCCAGCAGCTGGGGGGGACTAGACAATGAGCAGTTCTTC	CASSWGGLDNEQFF
TRBJ2-7	.	TRBD2	TRBV6-5	TGTGCCAGCACCCATAGGGAGCGGGGCTCCTACGAGCAGTACTTC	CASTHRERGSYEQYF